This T cell receptor beta chain is drawn from a study of T-cell memory formation after mild COVID-19. The V and J ends lost 5 bases and 2 bases, in that order; junction bases with no gene match: 12. Germline CDR1 SGHAT, CDR2 FQNNGV. This CDR3 has 16 residues. TCRdb called the 5' RACE reads again in MiXCR, with one record for every CDR3 protein. The sample consists of hundreds of thousands of distinct CDR3 sequences, 28% of them appearing once. Only a few counts were recorded for this clonotype. The TCR sequence derives from an adult woman who had mild COVID-19 (a few samples of this study predate the infection). Cell type and time point are not known. The V and J genes are TRBV11-2 and TRBJ2-7; TRBD2 matches at 7 bases. Sequences were obtained from PBMCs or a T cell subset sorted from them (not recorded which). The CDR3 nucleotides read TGTGCCAGCAGCCCCCCAAGGGCTAGCGGTACCTACGAGCAGTACTTC. Translation: CASSPPRASGTYEQYF.